These T cell receptor beta chains were read from a single sample in a study of Ad26.COV2.S vaccination and SARS-CoV-2 variants. This table comes from immunoSEQ multiplex PCR, and its TCRdb copy is limited to in-frame clones, with some not included. The data contain about 350,000 clones, about nine tenths of them singletons. Here the sequenced sample was peripheral blood, taken in a trial of Ad26.COV2.S vaccine versus placebo. All receptors come from a person between 18 and 65 years old who received the Ad26.COV2.S COVID-19 vaccine or a placebo. The CDR3 runs from the conserved cysteine through the conserved F or W. D genes are given only for firm matches. Size is omitted from some rows. Given values are once, few, many or a class for expanded clones.

cdr3_aa: CASSIGTDNEQFF
cdr3_nt: TGTGCCAGTAGTATAGGGACAGATAATGAGCAGTTCTTC
v_call: TRBV19
d_call: .
clone_size: .
j_call: TRBJ2-1

cdr3_aa: CASSRGLDVKREQYF
cdr3_nt: TGTGCCAGCAGCAGGGGATTGGACGTGAAGAGGGAGCAGTACTTC
v_call: TRBV5-4
d_call: .
clone_size: .
j_call: TRBJ2-7

cdr3_aa: CASSVGGGNEQFF
cdr3_nt: TGTGCCAGCAGCGTAGGGGGAGGTAATGAGCAGTTCTTC
v_call: TRBV9
d_call: .
clone_size: .
j_call: TRBJ2-1

cdr3_aa: CASSPAPPASTDTQYF
cdr3_nt: TGTGCCAGCAGCCCAGCCCCCCCCGCTAGCACAGATACGCAGTATTTT
v_call: TRBV7-6
d_call: .
clone_size: .
j_call: TRBJ2-3

cdr3_aa: CATSESGGESWNEQFF
cdr3_nt: TGTGCCACCAGTGAATCAGGGGGGGAAAGTTGGAATGAGCAGTTCTTC
v_call: TRBV24-1
d_call: .
clone_size: .
j_call: TRBJ2-1

cdr3_aa: CASSQAPTGDGYGYTF
cdr3_nt: TGCGCCAGCAGCCAGGCACCGACAGGGGACGGCTATGGCTACACCTTC
v_call: TRBV4-1
d_call: TRBD1
clone_size: .
j_call: TRBJ1-2

cdr3_aa: CASSEDAGTGTDTQYF
cdr3_nt: TGCGCCAGCAGCGAAGATGCCGGGACAGGAACAGATACGCAGTATTTT
v_call: TRBV4-3
d_call: TRBD1
clone_size: once
j_call: TRBJ2-3

cdr3_aa: CASSIPPQDTQYF
cdr3_nt: TGTGCCAGTAGTATCCCGCCGCAAGATACGCAGTATTTT
v_call: TRBV19
d_call: .
clone_size: .
j_call: TRBJ2-3

cdr3_aa: CASSPFRGNQHEQFF
cdr3_nt: TGTGCCAGCAGCCCTTTTCGGGGGAATCAGCATGAGCAGTTCTTC
v_call: TRBV11-2
d_call: .
clone_size: .
j_call: TRBJ2-1

cdr3_aa: CASSRWIQETQYF
cdr3_nt: TGTGCCAGCAGCCGATGGATTCAAGAGACCCAGTACTTC
v_call: TRBV7-3
d_call: .
clone_size: once
j_call: TRBJ2-5

cdr3_aa: CASSQERGLAQTNEQFF
cdr3_nt: TGCGCCAGCAGCCAAGAGAGGGGACTAGCCCAGACTAATGAGCAGTTCTTC
v_call: TRBV4-1
d_call: TRBD2
clone_size: once
j_call: TRBJ2-1

cdr3_aa: CASSSGPPNSPLHF
cdr3_nt: TGTGCCAGCAGTTCAGGACCCCCGAATTCACCCCTCCACTTT
v_call: TRBV7-3
d_call: .
clone_size: .
j_call: TRBJ1-6

cdr3_aa: CASSLGLANEQFF
cdr3_nt: TGTGCCAGCAGCTTAGGACTAGCGAATGAGCAGTTCTTC
v_call: TRBV7-3
d_call: TRBD2
clone_size: .
j_call: TRBJ2-1

cdr3_aa: CASGGTANTEAFF
cdr3_nt: TGTGCCAGTGGGGGGACAGCGAACACTGAAGCTTTCTTT
v_call: TRBV19
d_call: TRBD1
clone_size: once
j_call: TRBJ1-1

cdr3_aa: CASSLLSRGDTQYF
cdr3_nt: TGTGCCAGCAGCTTACTTTCTAGAGGAGATACGCAGTATTTT
v_call: TRBV7-2
d_call: .
clone_size: .
j_call: TRBJ2-3

cdr3_aa: CASSSGPQETQYF
cdr3_nt: TGCGCCAGCAGCTCCGGCCCCCAAGAGACCCAGTACTTC
v_call: TRBV5-1
d_call: .
clone_size: .
j_call: TRBJ2-5

cdr3_aa: CASSLDRANTGELFF
cdr3_nt: TGTGCCAGCAGTTTGGACAGGGCGAACACCGGGGAGCTGTTTTTT
v_call: TRBV2
d_call: TRBD1
clone_size: .
j_call: TRBJ2-2

cdr3_aa: CASSQSGGRVYGYTF
cdr3_nt: TGTGCCAGCAGCCAATCTGGGGGCAGGGTCTATGGCTACACCTTC
v_call: TRBV16
d_call: .
clone_size: .
j_call: TRBJ1-2

cdr3_aa: CASSRSAADGYTF
cdr3_nt: TGTGCCAGCAGCAGGTCGGCAGCTGATGGCTACACCTTC
v_call: TRBV7-3
d_call: .
clone_size: .
j_call: TRBJ1-2

cdr3_aa: CASSIGSQVPYNEQFF
cdr3_nt: TGTGCCAGTAGTATAGGGTCCCAAGTTCCCTACAATGAGCAGTTCTTC
v_call: TRBV19
d_call: .
clone_size: once
j_call: TRBJ2-1

cdr3_aa: CASSVETVGTEAFF
cdr3_nt: TGTGCCAGCAGCGTAGAGACAGTCGGCACTGAAGCTTTCTTT
v_call: TRBV9
d_call: .
clone_size: .
j_call: TRBJ1-1

cdr3_aa: CASSSQAGGAGGELFF
cdr3_nt: TGTGCCAGCAGCTCCCAGGCGGGGGGCGCCGGCGGGGAGCTGTTTTTT
v_call: TRBV7-9
d_call: TRBD2
clone_size: once
j_call: TRBJ2-2

cdr3_aa: CASSQVDFGANVLTF
cdr3_nt: TGTGCCAGCAGCCAAGTCGATTTTGGGGCCAACGTCCTGACTTTC
v_call: TRBV3-1/TRBV3-2
d_call: .
clone_size: .
j_call: TRBJ2-6

cdr3_aa: CASSYGTGIMTGELFF
cdr3_nt: TGCGCCAGCAGCTATGGGACAGGGATTATGACCGGGGAGCTGTTTTTT
v_call: TRBV5-1
d_call: TRBD1
clone_size: .
j_call: TRBJ2-2

cdr3_aa: CASSRPNSPLHF
cdr3_nt: TGTGCCAGCAGTCGACCGAATTCACCCCTCCACTTT
v_call: TRBV6-5
d_call: .
clone_size: once
j_call: TRBJ1-6

cdr3_aa: CSARLGVNTGELFF
cdr3_nt: TGCAGCGCTAGGTTAGGGGTCAACACCGGGGAGCTGTTTTTT
v_call: TRBV29-1
d_call: .
clone_size: .
j_call: TRBJ2-2

cdr3_aa: CAWSVSGGFEFF
cdr3_nt: TGTGCCTGGAGCGTGTCAGGGGGCTTTGAGTTCTTC
v_call: TRBV30
d_call: TRBD1
clone_size: .
j_call: TRBJ2-1

cdr3_aa: CASSTLTGAGITEAFF
cdr3_nt: TGTGCCAGCAGCACATTAACAGGGGCGGGGATCACTGAAGCTTTCTTT
v_call: TRBV7-2
d_call: TRBD1
clone_size: .
j_call: TRBJ1-1

cdr3_aa: CASSEVGRSVEQFF
cdr3_nt: TGTGCCAGCAGTGAAGTGGGACGATCAGTAGAGCAGTTCTTC
v_call: TRBV6-1
d_call: .
clone_size: .
j_call: TRBJ2-1

cdr3_aa: CAWSRDRRTGELFF
cdr3_nt: TGTGCCTGGAGTCGGGACAGACGTACCGGGGAGCTGTTTTTT
v_call: TRBV30
d_call: TRBD1
clone_size: .
j_call: TRBJ2-2

cdr3_aa: CASSQQTGYEQYF
cdr3_nt: TGCGCCAGCAGCCAACAAACAGGCTACGAGCAGTACTTC
v_call: TRBV4-3
d_call: .
clone_size: .
j_call: TRBJ2-7

cdr3_aa: CASSQISGQAFF
cdr3_nt: TGTGCCAGCAGCCAAATCTCAGGGCAAGCTTTCTTT
v_call: TRBV14
d_call: .
clone_size: .
j_call: TRBJ1-1

cdr3_aa: CASSNWGLAGEYEQYF
cdr3_nt: TGTGCCAGCAGTAACTGGGGACTAGCGGGGGAATACGAGCAGTACTTC
v_call: TRBV28
d_call: TRBD2
clone_size: .
j_call: TRBJ2-7

cdr3_aa: CASSSDRFGEQYF
cdr3_nt: TGTGCCAGCAGCTCGGACAGATTTGGCGAGCAGTACTTC
v_call: TRBV7-3
d_call: .
clone_size: .
j_call: TRBJ2-7

cdr3_aa: CASSYAALNYGYTF
cdr3_nt: TGTGCCAGCAGTTACGCGGCACTGAATTATGGCTACACCTTC
v_call: TRBV6-2/TRBV6-3
d_call: .
clone_size: .
j_call: TRBJ1-2

cdr3_aa: CASSPTVVHEQYF
cdr3_nt: TGTGCCAGCAGCCCCACTGTTGTCCACGAGCAGTACTTC
v_call: TRBV9
d_call: .
clone_size: .
j_call: TRBJ2-7

cdr3_aa: CAWSVLGSGVNTEAFF
cdr3_nt: TGTGCCTGGAGTGTACTAGGGAGCGGGGTGAACACTGAAGCTTTCTTT
v_call: TRBV30
d_call: .
clone_size: once
j_call: TRBJ1-1

cdr3_aa: CASSYAGGPPDTQYF
cdr3_nt: TGTGCCAGCAGTTACGCGGGGGGGCCTCCAGATACGCAGTATTTT
v_call: TRBV6-5
d_call: TRBD2
clone_size: few
j_call: TRBJ2-3

cdr3_aa: CASSSGGEEKLFF
cdr3_nt: TGCGCCAGCAGCTCAGGGGGCGAGGAAAAACTGTTTTTT
v_call: TRBV5-1
d_call: TRBD1
clone_size: few
j_call: TRBJ1-4

cdr3_aa: CATSDTPGTGDLTF
cdr3_nt: TGTGCCACCTCAGATACCCCCGGGACAGGGGATTTGACCTTC
v_call: TRBV6-5
d_call: TRBD1
clone_size: .
j_call: TRBJ1-2

cdr3_aa: CASSFSGLEPQHF
cdr3_nt: TGTGCCAGCAGCTTTTCAGGGTTGGAGCCCCAGCATTTT
v_call: TRBV7-8
d_call: .
clone_size: .
j_call: TRBJ1-5

cdr3_aa: CASSPQSTSYEETQYF
cdr3_nt: TGTGCCAGCAGCCCCCAATCGACTAGTTACGAAGAGACCCAGTACTTC
v_call: TRBV13
d_call: .
clone_size: .
j_call: TRBJ2-5

cdr3_aa: CASSSGLAVYNEQFF
cdr3_nt: TGTGCCAGCAGCTCCGGACTAGCGGTTTACAATGAGCAGTTCTTC
v_call: TRBV7-3
d_call: TRBD2
clone_size: .
j_call: TRBJ2-1

cdr3_aa: CATGRGGYQVDTQYF
cdr3_nt: TGTGCCACCGGGCGCGGGGGGTATCAGGTAGATACGCAGTATTTT
v_call: TRBV6-5
d_call: TRBD2
clone_size: .
j_call: TRBJ2-3

cdr3_aa: CASRSGVTNTEAFF
cdr3_nt: TGTGCCAGCAGATCAGGGGTGACGAACACTGAAGCTTTCTTT
v_call: TRBV6-6
d_call: .
clone_size: .
j_call: TRBJ1-1

cdr3_aa: CASRLKGTGGRAEAFF
cdr3_nt: TGTGCCAGCAGACTCAAGGGGACAGGGGGCAGGGCTGAAGCTTTCTTT
v_call: TRBV14
d_call: TRBD1
clone_size: .
j_call: TRBJ1-1

cdr3_aa: CASSQDARGTGANVLTF
cdr3_nt: TGTGCCAGCAGCCAAGATGCTCGGGGCACTGGGGCCAACGTCCTGACTTTC
v_call: TRBV4-2
d_call: .
clone_size: .
j_call: TRBJ2-6

cdr3_aa: CASRGDRVVNIQYF
cdr3_nt: TGTGCCAGCAGGGGGGACCGCGTGGTGAACATTCAGTACTTC
v_call: TRBV28
d_call: .
clone_size: .
j_call: TRBJ2-4

cdr3_aa: CASSSGTRSSQVRAGELFF
cdr3_nt: TGTGCCAGCAGCTCGGGGACCCGCTCTTCTCAAGTTCGGGCCGGGGAGCTGTTTTTT
v_call: TRBV5-4
d_call: .
clone_size: .
j_call: TRBJ2-2

cdr3_aa: CASTPSGVNEQFF
cdr3_nt: TGTGCCAGTACCCCTAGCGGGGTCAATGAGCAGTTCTTC
v_call: TRBV19
d_call: TRBD2
clone_size: .
j_call: TRBJ2-1